The 21 T cell receptor beta chains below come from one sample, sequenced in a study of T cells in Graves' hyperthyroidism and ophthalmopathy. Authors of the study amplified TCR beta CDR3 regions from RNA transcripts. The primer set for the first-round RT-PCR of the TCR CDR3 was HTBI. Via MiXCR, TCRdb re-called the multiplex PCR reads, giving one row per CDR3 protein. The sample lists approximately 330,000 distinct CDR3 sequences; approximately 22% were seen once. Sequences were obtained from blood. The receptor set was obtained from a woman aged 45-60 years with Graves' hyperthyroidism.

The V and J genes are TRBV12-3 or TRBV12-4 and TRBJ2-2; D gene ambiguous. V was clipped by 3 bases and J by 6 bases, with 11 bases between them. CDR3 length: 14 residues. CDR3 residues: CASSLPSEAGELFF. The CDR3 region has the DNA TGTGCCAGCAGTTTGCCTTCCGAGGCCGGGGAGCTGTTTTTT.

The rearrangement uses TRBV28 and TRBJ2-7, with D possibly being TRBD2 (5 bases). CDR1 and CDR2 from the germline V gene are MDHEN and SYDVKM. CDR3 length equals 15 residues. V was cut by 7 bases and J by 2 bases, with 18 bases left in between. The CDR3 loop reads CASKPGGVSTYEQYF. The CDR3 DNA sequence: TGTGCCAGCAAACCAGGAGGCGTTTCAACCTACGAGCAGTACTTC.

This chain connects TRBV2 to TRBJ2-1; 7 bases line up with TRBD2. V dropped 7 bases and J dropped 7; count of bases not matched to a gene: 7. The CDR3 length is 13 residues. In germline, CDR1 is SNHLY, CDR2 FYNNEI. CDR3 amino acids: CASTRLALNEQFF. The CDR3 bases are TGTGCCAGCACGAGACTAGCCCTTAATGAGCAGTTCTTC.

Concerning this clonotype itself: Possible read error: a much larger clone is one base away. The gene calls are TRBV5-4 and TRBJ2-5; 8 nucleotides align to TRBD1. CDR3 length: 14 amino acids. Looked up from germline, CDR1 is SGHNT and CDR2 is YYREEE (reference sequence). CDR3 region: CASSSTGVQEAQYF. The DNA for the CDR3 is TGTGCCAGCAGCTCGACAGGGGTGCAAGAGGCCCAGTACTTC.

The V call is TRBV9, the J call TRBJ1-2; 8 bases are a match to TRBD1. Unmatched junction bases numbered 3, after V lost 5 bases and J lost 6 bases. The CDR3 loop spans 12 amino acids. The germline CDR1 and CDR2 sequences are SGDLS and YYNGEE. The CDR3 region is CASRGQGDGYTF. The CDR3 nucleotides are TGTGCCAGCAGAGGACAGGGAGATGGCTACACCTTC.

This clonotype was seen repeatedly, ten times or more. The rearrangement uses TRBV29-1 and TRBJ2-4; 11 bases line up with TRBD2. The CDR3 loop spans 13 amino acids. With V trimmed by 7 bases and J by 5 bases, 4 bases remained unmatched. Germline CDR1 reads SQVTM; CDR2 reads ANQGSEA. The CDR3 is CSGSGGAENIQYF. As DNA, the CDR3 is TGCAGCGGTAGCGGGGGGGCGGAAAACATTCAGTACTTC.

This clonotype was recorded many times. The chain recombines TRBV15 with TRBJ1-5, with D possibly TRBD1 on 5 matching bases. CDR1 is LNHNV, CDR2 YYDKDF, per germline (reference sequence). The CDR3 covers 14 residues. Trimming pared 9 bases from V and 5 bases from J, leaving 17 bases between. This CDR3 reads CATSRGQGDQPQHF. CDR3 bases: TGTGCCACGTCGAGAGGGCAGGGAGATCAGCCCCAGCATTTT. The complete variable domain, with remaining parts taken from reference TRBV15 and TRBJ1-5, reads DAMVIQNPRYQVTQFGKPVTLSCSQTLNHNVMYWYQQKSSQAPKLLFHYYDKDFNNEADTPDNFQSRRPNTSFCFLDIRSPGLGDTAMYLCATSRGQGDQPQHFGDGTRLSIL.

V and J are TRBV6-1 and TRBJ2-7; D ambiguous. Deletions cut 2 bases from V and 0 bases from J, with 8 bases between. Germline-derived CDR1 and CDR2 are MNHNS and SASEGT. The CDR3 sequence is 14 residues long. The CDR3 DNA follows: TGTGCCAGCAGTGAAATGTGGAGCTCCTACGAGCAGTACTTC. Protein: CASSEMWSSYEQYF.

The table lists this clonotype with many counts. The chain uses TRBV29-1 and TRBJ1-1, with 8 bases identical to TRBD1. Trimming took 6 bases from V and 4 from J; bases not matched to a gene: 7. CDR1 SQVTM and CDR2 ANQGSEA come from the germline V gene. The CDR3 loop spans 13 amino acids. The CDR3 protein is CSVDRGISTEAFF. CDR3 nucleotides: TGCAGCGTCGACAGGGGAATCAGCACTGAAGCTTTCTTT.

This clonotype has more than one count but fewer than ten. CDR3 bases: TGCGCCAGCAGCTCGAGATCCGCGGGCACTGAAGCTTTCTTT. It encodes CASSSRSAGTEAFF. The J gene is TRBJ1-1, the V gene TRBV5-1; D uncertain. This CDR3 contains 14 residues. Per germline, CDR1 SGHRS and CDR2 YFSETQ. Trimming cost V 3 bases and J 4 bases, with 13 bases left between them.

On this clonotype itself: An end of the junction does not agree with germline; a read error may underlie this. This chain links TRBV18 with TRBJ1-6; no reliable D call. This CDR3 is built from 15 residues. Looked up from germline, CDR1 is KGHSH and CDR2 is LQKENI. CDR3 sequence: CASSPRTSSDSPPHF. The DNA of the CDR3 is TGTGCCAGCTCACCGCGGACTTCTTCGGATTCACCCCCCCACTTT.

Many counts were recorded for this clonotype. CDR3 bases: TGCGCCAGCAGCCAAGTGAGTAGCATCGATGAGCAGTTCTTC. The encoded protein is CASSQVSSIDEQFF. The V gene is TRBV4-1, the J gene TRBJ2-1; D uncertain. The CDR3 consists of 14 residues. V was clipped by 1 base and J by 8 bases, with 12 bases between them. Per the germline V gene, CDR1 is MGHRA and CDR2 is YSYEKL.

This clonotype was seen ten or more times. The rearrangement uses TRBV12-3 or TRBV12-4 and TRBJ1-1; 8 nucleotides line up with TRBD1. Germline trimming cut 7 bases from V and 1 base from J; bases unmatched to any gene: 5. This CDR3 spans 14 amino acids. In DNA form, the CDR3 reads TGTGCCAGCACCAAAGGACAGGGGAACACTGAAGCTTTCTTT. Translation gives CASTKGQGNTEAFF.

J is TRBJ2-1 and V is TRBV7-2; perhaps D is TRBD1 or TRBD2 (5 bases each). The ends were cut back, 1 base at V and 8 bases at J, with 15 bases in the middle. The V gene's germline CDR1 is SGHTA and CDR2 FQGNSA. The CDR3 has 15 residues. CDR3 region: CASSLGEGQVDEQFF. The CDR3 bases are TGTGCCAGCAGCTTAGGCGAGGGGCAGGTGGATGAGCAGTTCTTC. Full variable domain (missing parts from reference TRBV7-2 and TRBJ2-1): GAGVSQSPSNKVTEKGKDVELRCDPISGHTALYWYRQSLGQGLEFLIYFQGNSAPDKSGLPSDRFSAERTGGSVSTLTIQRTQQEDSAVYLCASSLGEGQVDEQFFGPGTRLTVL.

This clonotype was seen repeatedly, ten times or more. The J gene is TRBJ2-1, the V gene TRBV10-3; possible D gene TRBD2, 5 bases. Germline V gives CDR1 ENHRY, CDR2 SYGVKD. This CDR3 region has 14 residues. V lost 3 bases and J 4 bases, leaving 10 bases between the germline ends. In nucleotides, the CDR3 is TGTGCCATCAGTGACCCGGACTGGTACAATGAGCAGTTCTTC. Amino acids: CAISDPDWYNEQFF.

Points on this clonotype: One end of the junction fails to match germline, which may point to a read error. The genes are TRBV30 and TRBJ1-3; D is possibly TRBD1 (6 bases). Germline V gives CDR1 GTSNPN, CDR2 SVGIG (reference sequence). This CDR3 has 15 residues. The CDR3 coding sequence is TGTGCCTGGGCGGGGACACCCTTCTCTGGAAGCACCATATATTTT. Its translation is CAWAGTPFSGSTIYF. Looking up the rest from reference TRBV30 and TRBJ1-3 gives the full variable domain: SQTIHQWPATLVQPVGSPLSLECTVEGTSNPNLYWYRQAAGRGLQLLFYSVGIGQISSEVPQNLSASRPQDRQFILSSKKLLLSDSGFYLCAWAGTPFSGSTIYFGEGSWLTVV.

About this clonotype: With a much larger clone just one base away, this may be a read error. CDR3 sequence reads: CANSSLAGGGTGELFF. The DNA for the CDR3 is TGTGCCAACAGTTCCTTAGCGGGAGGAGGCACCGGGGAGCTGTTTTTT. V and J are TRBV2 and TRBJ2-2, with 10 bases lining up with TRBD2. CDR1 SNHLY and CDR2 FYNNEI come from the germline V gene. The CDR3 runs 16 residues.

The chain carries TRBV2 and TRBJ1-2; D remains ambiguous. The ends were cut back, 1 base at V and 8 bases at J, with 8 bases in the middle. The V gene's germline CDR1 is SNHLY and CDR2 FYNNEI. The CDR3 is made up of 12 amino acids. In DNA form, the CDR3 reads TGTGCCAGCAGTGAAGGGCAGGAAGGCTACACCTTC. Protein: CASSEGQEGYTF.

This clonotype was picked up many times. The chain employs TRBV5-6 and TRBJ2-5, with a tentative D call TRBD1 (6 bases). The CDR3 is made up of 15 amino acids. Trimming left V 0 bases short and J 5 bases short, with 14 bases between. The germline V gene has CDR1 SGHDT and CDR2 YYEEEE. The DNA of the CDR3 is TGTGCCAGCAGCTTGGTGTTTTCAGGGGAGGAGACCCAGTACTTC. It codes for CASSLVFSGEETQYF. Full variable domain (missing parts from reference TRBV5-6 and TRBJ2-5): DAGVTQSPTHLIKTRGQQVTLRCSPKSGHDTVSWYQQALGQGPQFIFQYYEEEERQRGNFPDRFSGHQFPNYSSELNVNALLLGDSALYLCASSLVFSGEETQYFGPGTRLLVL.

This chain uses TRBV3-1 with TRBJ1-2, with D uncertain. The CDR3 loop spans 15 amino acids. Deletions cut 0 bases from V and 2 bases from J, with 10 bases between. Germline CDR1 is LGHDT and CDR2 is YNNKEL (reference sequence). CDR3 in amino acids: CASSQDLRYNYGYTF. In DNA form, the CDR3 reads TGTGCCAGCAGCCAAGATTTAAGGTACAACTATGGCTACACCTTC.

The chain links TRBV5-1 to TRBJ2-2, with D uncertain. CDR1 SGHRS and CDR2 YFSETQ come from the germline V gene. The V end lost 4 bases, the J end lost 6 bases, and 10 bases lay between the germline ends. The CDR3 extends over 13 amino acids. Here the CDR3 DNA reads TGCGCCAGCAGCGTTACAGCACCCGGGGAGCTGTTTTTT. This codes for CASSVTAPGELFF.